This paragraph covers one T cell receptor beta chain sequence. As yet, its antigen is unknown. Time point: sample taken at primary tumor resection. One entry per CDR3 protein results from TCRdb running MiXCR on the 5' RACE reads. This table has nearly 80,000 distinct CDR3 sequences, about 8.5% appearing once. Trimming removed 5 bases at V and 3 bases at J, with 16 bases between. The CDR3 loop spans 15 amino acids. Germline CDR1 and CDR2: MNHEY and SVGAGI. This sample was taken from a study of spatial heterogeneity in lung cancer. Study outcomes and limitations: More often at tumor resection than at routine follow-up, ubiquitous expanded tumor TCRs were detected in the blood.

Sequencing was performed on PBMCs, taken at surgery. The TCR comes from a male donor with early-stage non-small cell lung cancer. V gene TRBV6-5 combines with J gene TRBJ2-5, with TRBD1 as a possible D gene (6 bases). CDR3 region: CASSPPRTAEETQYF. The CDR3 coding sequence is TGTGCCAGCAGTCCCCCCCGGACAGCCGAAGAGACCCAGTACTTC.